Sequencing of this T cell receptor (beta chain) was carried out in a study of OX40 agonist ivuxolimab in advanced cancers. Study at large: From roughly 23 to 90 years was the age range, with a mean of approximately 58 years, and around 80% were male.

The repertoire was sequenced with immunoSEQ multiplex PCR; TCRdb's copy has only in-frame clones and lacks some. In the table there are some 70,000 clones, 87% of which are singletons. The CDR3 spans 16 residues. V shed 1 base, J shed 4 bases, and the junction held 9 bases outside the gene matches. The germline V gene has CDR1 KGHSH and CDR2 LQKENI. Study outcomes and limitations: In the 0.1 to 3.0 mg/kg range, CD4+ and CD8+ blood T cells had expanded clonally by week 6. Partial responders at 0.1-3.0 mg/kg showed near-lowest clonal expansion.

Comment on this clone: As yet, its antigen is unknown.

People who had autoimmune disease history or systemic immunosuppression were excluded. This chain connects TRBV18 to TRBJ1-2; 7 nucleotides agree with TRBD1. The receptor was derived from an adult with an advanced solid tumor such as melanoma, head and neck, liver or kidney cancer. The input for sequencing was CD4+ or CD8+ T cells sorted from blood, taken in a trial of the OX40 agonist ivuxolimab. CDR3 bases: TGTGCCAGCTCACCACGGGCCGAGACAGGGAGCTATGGCTACACCTTC. Translation gives CASSPRAETGSYGYTF.